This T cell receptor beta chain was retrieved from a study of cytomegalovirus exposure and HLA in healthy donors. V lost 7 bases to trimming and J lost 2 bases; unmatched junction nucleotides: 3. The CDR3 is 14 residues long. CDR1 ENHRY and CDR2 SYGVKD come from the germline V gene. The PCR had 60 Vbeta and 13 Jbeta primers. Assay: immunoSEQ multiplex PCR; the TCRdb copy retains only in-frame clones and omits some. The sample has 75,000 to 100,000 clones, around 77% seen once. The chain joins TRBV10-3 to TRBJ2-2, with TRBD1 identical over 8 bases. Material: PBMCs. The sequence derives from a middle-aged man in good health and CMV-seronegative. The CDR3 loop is CAITPGGNTGELFF. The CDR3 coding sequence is TGTGCCATCACCCCAGGGGGCAACACCGGGGAGCTGTTTTTT.